A selection of T cell receptor beta chains follows, all from one sample in a study of cytomegalovirus exposure and HLA in healthy donors. The table came from immunoSEQ multiplex PCR; TCRdb's copy has only in-frame clones and leaves some out. Of 110,000 to 150,000 clones detected, 9.4% appear once; the ten largest clones hold 1.8%. The sequenced material came from PBMCs. All receptors come from a male donor in good health and CMV-seronegative. Both conserved end residues are part of each CDR3. A D gene is named only where the DNA matches it firmly. Not all rows give a size; the values are once, few, many and, for expanded clones, a class.

TRBV7-9,15,TRBJ2-7,-,-,TGTGCCAGCAGCTTAGTAAGTCGCAGGGTCGACGAGCAGTACTTC,CASSLVSRRVDEQYF
TRBV7-2,11,TRBJ2-4,TRBD2,-,TGTGCCAGCAGCGGAAGCGGGGCCCAGTACTTC,CASSGSGAQYF
TRBV19,16,TRBJ2-2,TRBD2,-,TGTGCCAGTATCCCCCTAGCGGGGGGTTACACCGGGGAGCTGTTTTTT,CASIPLAGGYTGELFF
TRBV27,18,TRBJ2-1,TRBD2,-,TGTGCCAGCCGACTTTTTGGTAGCGGGAGTAGTCCCTACAATGAGCAGTTCTTC,CASRLFGSGSSPYNEQFF
TRBV7-9,17,TRBJ2-2,-,few,TGTGCCAGCAGTTTTTACCCACCGAGACAGAACACCGGGGAGCTGTTTTTT,CASSFYPPRQNTGELFF
TRBV7-8,15,TRBJ1-1,TRBD1,-,TGTGCCAGCAGCGTTGACAGGGCGAAGAACACTGAAGCTTTCTTT,CASSVDRAKNTEAFF
TRBV7-2,14,TRBJ1-1,-,-,TGTGCCAGCAGCTTAAACGGGATGAACACTGAAGCTTTCTTT,CASSLNGMNTEAFF
TRBV9,15,TRBJ1-2,-,-,TGTGCCAGCAGCGTAGAACCAGGGCTAAACTATGGCTACACCTTC,CASSVEPGLNYGYTF
TRBV7-2,14,TRBJ2-7,TRBD2,-,TGTGCCAGCAGCTACGCTAGCGGGACCTACGAGCAGTACTTC,CASSYASGTYEQYF
TRBV18,17,TRBJ1-4,TRBD1,-,TGTGCCAGCTCACCACGGGCAGGGGGCGAGGAACAAGAAAAACTGTTTTTT,CASSPRAGGEEQEKLFF
TRBV28,15,TRBJ2-2,-,-,TGTGCCAGCAGTTTCGGCGGGTCGAACACCGGGGAGCTGTTTTTT,CASSFGGSNTGELFF
TRBV5-6,15,TRBJ2-1,-,few,TGTGCCAGCAGCTTGGTGGGGGGGCGGTACAATGAGCAGTTCTTC,CASSLVGGRYNEQFF
TRBV5-1,14,TRBJ2-7,-,-,TGCGCCAGCAGCTTGGCCAGCGGCGCGTACGAGCAGTACTTC,CASSLASGAYEQYF
TRBV4-1,16,TRBJ1-4,TRBD1,few,TGCGCCAGCAGCCTCCCACGGGACAGGCATAATGAAAAACTGTTTTTT,CASSLPRDRHNEKLFF
TRBV5-1,15,TRBJ2-3,TRBD1,-,TGCGCCAGCAGCTCACGGGACAGGAACACAGATACGCAGTATTTT,CASSSRDRNTDTQYF
TRBV19,15,TRBJ1-6,TRBD1,-,TGTGCCAGTAGTGCGGGACAGCACTCGGATTCACCCCTCCACTTT,CASSAGQHSDSPLHF
TRBV28,15,TRBJ1-5,-,few,TGTGCCAGCAGTTTAAGGTGGTCAGGGCCCCAGCCCCAGCATTTT,CASSLRWSGPQPQHF
TRBV7-8,16,TRBJ1-3,TRBD1,-,TGTGCCAGCAGCTTAGTGGGGACAGGGATTAGCAACACCATATATTTT,CASSLVGTGISNTIYF
TRBV6-5,15,TRBJ2-5,TRBD1,-,TGTGCCAGCAGTTACTCGGGACAGGCGCTCGAGACCCAGTACTTC,CASSYSGQALETQYF
TRBV6-5,15,TRBJ2-1,TRBD2,few,TGTGCCAGCAGTTACGGACTAGCGGGGTTCAATGAGCAGTTCTTC,CASSYGLAGFNEQFF
TRBV10-3,15,TRBJ2-3,TRBD1,-,TGTGCCATCAGTGATCTACAGGGGAGCACAGATACGCAGTATTTT,CAISDLQGSTDTQYF
TRBV13,16,TRBJ2-3,-,few,TGTGCCAGCAGCCCCCGAGGAACATCTGGCACAGATACGCAGTATTTT,CASSPRGTSGTDTQYF
TRBV19,17,TRBJ2-2,-,-,TGTGCCAGTAGTTCGCCGGGACTCAACCCGAACACCGGGGAGCTGTTTTTT,CASSSPGLNPNTGELFF
TRBV7-3,13,TRBJ2-1,-,-,TGTGCCAGCAGCTCGTCCCCCCAGAATGAGCAGTTCTTC,CASSSSPQNEQFF
TRBV27,14,TRBJ1-6,-,-,TGTGCCAGCAGGAGGACACCGTATAATTCACCCCTCCACTTT,CASRRTPYNSPLHF
TRBV7-2,17,TRBJ2-7,TRBD1,few,TGTGCCAGCAGCCGGGGGACAGGTTCGACCTTAACCTACGAGCAGTACTTC,CASSRGTGSTLTYEQYF
TRBV19,14,TRBJ1-2,-,-,TGTGCCAGTACTTCCCGAGGCGGATTGTATGGCTACACCTTC,CASTSRGGLYGYTF
TRBV21-1,18,TRBJ2-1,-,-,TGTGCCAGCAGCGCCCACGAGTGGCTAGCGGGAGGTCACAATGAGCAGTTCTTC,CASSAHEWLAGGHNEQFF
TRBV29-1,14,TRBJ2-1,TRBD2,few,TGCAGCGTTGGGGGACTAGCGGGATACAATGAGCAGTTCTTC,CSVGGLAGYNEQFF
TRBV7-2,14,TRBJ2-5,TRBD1,few,TGTGCCAGCAGCTTACGAGGGGGCGGCGAGACCCAGTACTTC,CASSLRGGGETQYF
TRBV5-3,14,TRBJ2-7,TRBD1,few,TGTGCCAGAAGCCCCCGGGGGACAGGGCGCGAGCAGTACTTC,CARSPRGTGREQYF
TRBV7-2,15,TRBJ1-2,TRBD1,few,TGTGCCAGCAGCTTCTCGGACAGGGCGTACTATGGCTACACCTTC,CASSFSDRAYYGYTF
TRBV29-1,10,TRBJ2-1,-,few,TGCAGCGTCGCGAACAATGAGCAGTTCTTC,CSVANNEQFF
TRBV18,17,TRBJ2-1,TRBD2,few,TGTGCCAGCTCAATGACTGGACTAGCGGGTACCTACAATGAGCAGTTCTTC,CASSMTGLAGTYNEQFF
TRBV4-1,16,TRBJ2-7,-,-,TGCGCCAGCAGCCAAGTTCTCTCTAGCAGCTCCTACGAGCAGTACTTC,CASSQVLSSSSYEQYF
TRBV5-1,14,TRBJ2-7,TRBD1,few,TGCGCCAGCAGCGGGGACAGGGGGCTCTACGAGCAGTACTTC,CASSGDRGLYEQYF
TRBV6-6,13,TRBJ1-2,-,-,TGTGCCAGCAGTTACACGGGGATCTATGGCTACACCTTC,CASSYTGIYGYTF
TRBV27,14,TRBJ2-7,-,-,TGTGCCAGCAGTTTCAGGGAAGGGGCAGGCGAGCAGTACTTC,CASSFREGAGEQYF